This T cell receptor (beta chain) was found in a study of T cells in Graves' hyperthyroidism and ophthalmopathy. Germline V gives CDR1 SNHLY, CDR2 FYNNEI. There are 9 residues in the CDR3. The V and J ends lost 11 bases and 7 bases respectively, with 8 bases between them. Study findings and constraints: Progression to ophthalmopathy was predicted a median of roughly 6.5 months early. Ophthalmopathy was told apart from stable hyperthyroidism by a 13 V-J model.

A word on this clonotype: Its antigen is unidentified.

Template material for amplifying TCR beta CDR3 regions consisted of RNA transcripts. HTBI primers were employed in a first-round RT-PCR of the TCR CDR3. MiXCR was run by TCRdb on the multiplex PCR reads, yielding one entry per CDR3 protein. The table records approximately 560,000 distinct CDR3 sequences, 46% of them present only once. The sample was peripheral blood or thyroid tissue (not recorded which). The chain is built from TRBV2 and TRBJ1-1; D gene ambiguous. This TCR was sampled from a woman younger than 30 with Graves' hyperthyroidism. Here the CDR3 reads CASSGEAFF. The CDR3 coding sequence is TGTGCCTCCTCGGGTGAAGCTTTCTTT.